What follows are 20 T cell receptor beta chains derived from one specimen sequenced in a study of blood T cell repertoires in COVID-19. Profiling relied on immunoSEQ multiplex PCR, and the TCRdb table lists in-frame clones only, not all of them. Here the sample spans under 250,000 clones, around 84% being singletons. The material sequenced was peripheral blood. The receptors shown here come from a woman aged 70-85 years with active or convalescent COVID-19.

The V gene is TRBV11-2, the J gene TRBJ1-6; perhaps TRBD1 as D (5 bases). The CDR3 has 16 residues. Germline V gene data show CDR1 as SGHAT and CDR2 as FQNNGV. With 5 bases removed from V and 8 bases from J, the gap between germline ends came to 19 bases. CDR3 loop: CASSPRRRQNYSPLHF. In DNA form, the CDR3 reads TGTGCCAGCAGCCCGCGGCGCCGACAGAACTATTCACCCCTCCACTTT.

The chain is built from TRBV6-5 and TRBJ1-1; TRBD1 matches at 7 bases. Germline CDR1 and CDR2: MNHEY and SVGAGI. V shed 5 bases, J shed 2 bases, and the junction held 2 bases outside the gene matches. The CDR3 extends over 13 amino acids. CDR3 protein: CASSTGENTEAFF. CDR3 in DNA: TGTGCCAGCAGTACAGGGGAAAACACTGAAGCTTTCTTT.

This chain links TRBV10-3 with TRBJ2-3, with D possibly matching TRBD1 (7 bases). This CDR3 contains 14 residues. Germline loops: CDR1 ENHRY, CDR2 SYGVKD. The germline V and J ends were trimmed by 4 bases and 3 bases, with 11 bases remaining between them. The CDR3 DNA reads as TGTGCCATCAGTGGGGCAGGGGGGACAGATACGCAGTATTTT. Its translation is CAISGAGGTDTQYF.

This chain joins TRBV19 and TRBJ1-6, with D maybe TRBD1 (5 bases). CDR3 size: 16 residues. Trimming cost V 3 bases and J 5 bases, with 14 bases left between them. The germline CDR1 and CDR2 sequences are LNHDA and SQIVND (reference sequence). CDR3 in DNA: TGTGCCAGTAGTATCTCTGGGGGGGGGAATAATTCACCCCTCCACTTT. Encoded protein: CASSISGGGNNSPLHF.

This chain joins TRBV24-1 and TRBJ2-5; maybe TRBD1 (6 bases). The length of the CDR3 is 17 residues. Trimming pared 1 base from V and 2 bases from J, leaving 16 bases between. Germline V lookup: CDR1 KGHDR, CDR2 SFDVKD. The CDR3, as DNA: TGTGCCACCAGTGATTTTAGGGCAGGGGTAAATCAAGAGACCCAGTACTTC. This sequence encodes CATSDFRAGVNQETQYF.

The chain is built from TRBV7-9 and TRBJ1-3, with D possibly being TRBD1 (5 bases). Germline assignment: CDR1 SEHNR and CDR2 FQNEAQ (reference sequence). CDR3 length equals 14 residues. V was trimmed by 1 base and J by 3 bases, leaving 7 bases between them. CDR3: CASSLVRDGNTIYF. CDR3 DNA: TGTGCCAGCAGCTTAGTCAGGGATGGAAACACCATATATTTT.

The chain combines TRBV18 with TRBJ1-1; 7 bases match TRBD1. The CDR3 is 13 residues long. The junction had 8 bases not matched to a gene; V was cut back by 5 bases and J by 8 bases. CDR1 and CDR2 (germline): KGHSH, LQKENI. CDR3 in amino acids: CASSRRQGIEAFF. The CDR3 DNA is TGTGCCAGCTCAAGGCGACAGGGTATAGAAGCTTTCTTT.

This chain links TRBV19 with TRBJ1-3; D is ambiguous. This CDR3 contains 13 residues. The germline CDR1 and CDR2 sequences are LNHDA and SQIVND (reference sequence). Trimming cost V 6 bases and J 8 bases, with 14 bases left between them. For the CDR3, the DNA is TGTGCCAGTAGCGAGACGATGGGAGACACCATATATTTT. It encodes CASSETMGDTIYF.

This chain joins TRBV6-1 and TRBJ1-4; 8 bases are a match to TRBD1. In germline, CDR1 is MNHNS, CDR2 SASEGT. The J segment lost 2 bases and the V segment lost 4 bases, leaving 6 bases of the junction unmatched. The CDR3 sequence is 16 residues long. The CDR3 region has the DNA TGTGCCAGCAGTGCCCGACAGGGGAGGACTAATGAAAAACTGTTTTTT. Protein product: CASSARQGRTNEKLFF.

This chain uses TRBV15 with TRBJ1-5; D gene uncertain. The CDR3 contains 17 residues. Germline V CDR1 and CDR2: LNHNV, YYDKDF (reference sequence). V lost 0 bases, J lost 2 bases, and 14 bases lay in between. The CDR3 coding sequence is TGTGCCACCAGCAGAGATAGAGGAACTGAGCGCAATCAGCCCCAGCATTTT. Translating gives CATSRDRGTERNQPQHF.

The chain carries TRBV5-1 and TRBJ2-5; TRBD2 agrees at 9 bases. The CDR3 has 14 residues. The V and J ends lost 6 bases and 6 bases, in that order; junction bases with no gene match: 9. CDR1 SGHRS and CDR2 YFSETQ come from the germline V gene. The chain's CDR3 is CASTDGGGVKTQYF. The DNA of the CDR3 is TGCGCCAGCACCGACGGCGGGGGGGTAAAGACCCAGTACTTC.

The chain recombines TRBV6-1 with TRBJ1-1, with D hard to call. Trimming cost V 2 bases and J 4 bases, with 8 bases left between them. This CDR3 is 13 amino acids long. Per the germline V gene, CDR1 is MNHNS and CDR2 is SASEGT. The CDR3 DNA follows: TGTGCCAGCAGTGAATTGGCAACCACTGAAGCTTTCTTT. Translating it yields CASSELATTEAFF.

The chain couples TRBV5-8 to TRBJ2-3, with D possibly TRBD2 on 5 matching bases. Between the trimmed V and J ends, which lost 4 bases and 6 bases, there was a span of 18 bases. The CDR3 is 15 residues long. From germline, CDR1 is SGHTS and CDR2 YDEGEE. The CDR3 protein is CASSVGIRLWDTQYF. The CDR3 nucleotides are TGTGCCAGCAGCGTCGGGATCAGACTTTGGGATACGCAGTATTTT.

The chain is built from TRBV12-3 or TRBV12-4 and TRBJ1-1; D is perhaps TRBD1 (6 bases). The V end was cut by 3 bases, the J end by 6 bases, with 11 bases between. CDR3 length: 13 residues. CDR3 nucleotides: TGTGCCAGCAGTTTGGCCAGGGGAGCTGAAGCTTTCTTT. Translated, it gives CASSLARGAEAFF.

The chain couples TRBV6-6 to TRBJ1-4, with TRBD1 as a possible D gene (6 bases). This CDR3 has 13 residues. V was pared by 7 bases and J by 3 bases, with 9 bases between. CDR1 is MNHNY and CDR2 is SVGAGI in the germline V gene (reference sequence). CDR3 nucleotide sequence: TGTGCCAGCACCCCAGGGGCTAATGAAAAACTGTTTTTT. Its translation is CASTPGANEKLFF.

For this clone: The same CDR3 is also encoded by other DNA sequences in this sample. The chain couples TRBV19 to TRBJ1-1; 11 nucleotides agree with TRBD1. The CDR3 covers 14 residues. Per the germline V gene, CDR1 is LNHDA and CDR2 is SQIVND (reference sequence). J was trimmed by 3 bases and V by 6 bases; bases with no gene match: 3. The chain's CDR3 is CASRRGQGDTEAFF. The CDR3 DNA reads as TGTGCCAGTAGAAGGGGACAGGGGGACACTGAAGCTTTCTTT.

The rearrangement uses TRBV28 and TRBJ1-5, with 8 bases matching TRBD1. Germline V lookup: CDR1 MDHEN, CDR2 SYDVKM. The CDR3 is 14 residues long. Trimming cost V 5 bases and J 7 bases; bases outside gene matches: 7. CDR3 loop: CASSAPGGPQPQHF. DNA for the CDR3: TGTGCCAGCAGTGCCCCAGGGGGCCCGCAGCCCCAGCATTTT.

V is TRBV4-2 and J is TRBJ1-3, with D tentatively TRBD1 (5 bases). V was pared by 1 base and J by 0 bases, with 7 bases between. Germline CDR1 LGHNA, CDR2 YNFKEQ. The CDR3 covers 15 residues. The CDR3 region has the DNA TGTGCCAGCAGCCAAGGACAGAACTCTGGAAACACCATATATTTT. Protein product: CASSQGQNSGNTIYF.

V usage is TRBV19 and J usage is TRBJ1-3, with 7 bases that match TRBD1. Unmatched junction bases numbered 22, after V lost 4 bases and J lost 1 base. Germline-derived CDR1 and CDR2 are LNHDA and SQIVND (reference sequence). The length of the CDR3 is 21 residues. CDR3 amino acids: CASSTGGVGRDRADSGNTIYF. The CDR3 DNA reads TGTGCCAGTAGTACAGGAGGAGTGGGCCGTGACAGGGCGGATTCTGGAAACACCATATATTTT.

Here the CDR3 reads CASSIGANNYGYTF. DNA of the CDR3: TGTGCCAGTAGTATAGGTGCGAATAACTATGGCTACACCTTC. The J gene is TRBJ1-2, the V gene TRBV19; D remains ambiguous. The germline V gene encodes CDR1 LNHDA and CDR2 SQIVND (reference sequence). Trimming shortened V by 1 base and J by 1 base, and 7 bases separated the two germline ends. This CDR3 region has 14 residues.